The 26 T cell receptor beta chains in this list originate from one sample, sequenced in a study of blood T cell repertoires in COVID-19. Using immunoSEQ multiplex PCR, the repertoire was profiled, and TCRdb retains in-frame clones only, with some absent. The data show approximately 64,000 clones, approximately 90% seen once. The sequenced material came from PBMCs or T cells enriched from blood (not recorded which). The receptors stem from a woman aged 35 to 49 who had recovered from COVID-19.

Comments on this clone: The junction shows a germline mismatch at one end, possibly a read error. The V and J genes are TRBV3-1 (or the pseudogene TRBV3-2) and TRBJ1-2; perhaps TRBD1 as D (5 bases). This CDR3 has 12 residues. Germline CDR1 is LGHDT and CDR2 is YNNKEL (reference sequence). DNA of the CDR3: TGTGCCAGCAGCCAAGGGGGGGACCCTTTGGGATTC. Translated, it gives CASSQGGDPLGF.

This chain links TRBV7-8 with TRBJ2-7; D call uncertain. Germline CDR1 SGHVS, CDR2 FQNEAQ. The CDR3 consists of 15 residues. The V end was cut by 0 bases, the J end by 2 bases, with 11 bases between. The CDR3 DNA reads as TGTGCCAGCAGCTTAGCCTCTGGCAATACCTACGAGCAGTACTTC. Translated: CASSLASGNTYEQYF.

The rearrangement links TRBV14 to TRBJ1-2; perhaps TRBD1 as D (6 bases). This CDR3 is 14 amino acids long. The V end lost 1 base, the J end lost 7 bases, and 13 bases lay between the germline ends. The germline CDR1 and CDR2 sequences are SGHDN and FVKESK. CDR3 coding DNA: TGTGCCAGCAGCCAAGGCCGGTGGGGGCCTGGCTACACCTTC. This gives the protein CASSQGRWGPGYTF.

The chain employs TRBV5-1 and TRBJ1-2; tentative D call: TRBD1 (5 bases). Per the germline V gene, CDR1 is SGHRS and CDR2 is YFSETQ. The CDR3 is 15 amino acids. V was shortened by 4 bases and J by 0 bases, with 13 bases between the two germline ends. CDR3 sequence: CASSVTGDTNYGYTF. DNA of the CDR3: TGCGCCAGCAGCGTTACAGGTGATACTAACTATGGCTACACCTTC.

Only a few counts were recorded for this clone. The chain employs TRBV23-1 and TRBJ1-5; no clear D gene. TRBV23-1 belongs to the ORF category, with a function that is uncertain. The CDR3 spans 16 residues. Trimming removed 7 bases from V and 4 bases from J, with 20 bases in between. CDR3 nucleotide sequence: TGCGCCAGCAACGTAACGGGGTCAATTGGGAATCAGCCCCAGCATTTT. This codes for CASNVTGSIGNQPQHF.

The chain employs TRBV6-5 and TRBJ1-6; 7 bases agree with TRBD1. The CDR3 is 14 amino acids. V shed 6 bases and J 4 bases; nucleotides not matched to a gene: 3. From germline, CDR1 is MNHEY and CDR2 SVGAGI. CDR3 DNA sequence: TGTGCCAGCAGGACGGGACAGTATAATTCACCCCTCCACTTT. This gives the protein CASRTGQYNSPLHF.

The V gene is TRBV9, the J gene TRBJ1-2; TRBD1 is a possible D gene (5 bases). V lost 0 bases, J lost 11 bases, and 20 bases lay in between. The CDR3 is 15 amino acids. CDR1 and CDR2 (germline): SGDLS, YYNGEE. The CDR3: CASSVELAGPYPYTF. CDR3 DNA: TGTGCCAGCAGCGTAGAGCTTGCGGGACCATACCCTTACACCTTC.

The chain uses TRBV18 and TRBJ1-4; tentatively, D is TRBD1 (6 bases). With 4 bases removed from V and 0 bases from J, the gap between germline ends came to 15 bases. Per germline, CDR1 KGHSH and CDR2 LQKENI. CDR3 length: 17 amino acids. The CDR3: CASSLLWDTATNEKLFF. The CDR3, as DNA: TGTGCCAGCTCACTACTATGGGACACCGCAACTAATGAAAAACTGTTTTTT.

The CDR3 here is CASSLAGQGADTIYF. CDR3 bases: TGCGCCAGCAGCTTGGCGGGACAGGGGGCGGACACCATATATTTT. The rearrangement uses TRBV5-1 and TRBJ1-3; TRBD1 aligns across 12 bases. Germline CDR1 and CDR2: SGHRS and YFSETQ. Unmatched junction bases numbered 3, after V lost 0 bases and J lost 8 bases. The CDR3 contains 15 residues.

The V call is TRBV5-4, the J call TRBJ2-7; 7 bases line up with TRBD2. CDR3 length: 15 residues. The ends lost 5 bases at V and 6 bases at J; junction bases unmatched: 14. The V gene's germline CDR1 is SGHNT and CDR2 YYREEE (reference sequence). In nucleotides, the CDR3 is TGTGCCAGCAGTCCTTCCGGGACTATAAAGGCCGAGCAGTACTTC. The encoded protein is CASSPSGTIKAEQYF.

The chain links TRBV19 to TRBJ1-1; D remains unclear. Looked up from germline, CDR1 is LNHDA and CDR2 is SQIVND (reference sequence). V was clipped by 0 bases and J by 0 bases, with 5 bases between them. CDR3 size: 14 residues. CDR3 sequence: CASSIDLLNTEAFF. The CDR3 bases are TGTGCCAGTAGTATAGATCTCCTGAACACTGAAGCTTTCTTT.

This clone was seen a single time. The chain recombines TRBV10-1 with TRBJ1-3; TRBD1 matches at 8 bases. The length of the CDR3 is 14 residues. V trimming: 10 bases; J trimming: 5 bases; junction bases outside the gene matches: 10. Germline CDR1 reads WNHNN; CDR2 reads SYGVQD (reference sequence). The CDR3 DNA sequence: TGCGCCACTGAATCAGACAGGGGCAGAAACACCATATATTTT. Encoded protein: CATESDRGRNTIYF.

This clone was detected once. V gene TRBV7-9 combines with J gene TRBJ2-7, with D possibly TRBD2 on 5 matching bases. CDR1 is SEHNR and CDR2 is FQNEAQ in the germline V gene (reference sequence). Trimming cost V 5 bases and J 2 bases, with 25 bases left between them. The CDR3 covers 18 residues. The chain's CDR3 is CASSLETDYRGLAYEQYF. The CDR3 region has the DNA TGTGCCAGCAGCCTCGAAACCGACTATCGCGGCTTAGCCTACGAGCAGTACTTC.

This sequence joins TRBV19 and TRBJ1-1; possibly TRBD1 for D (6 bases). With 0 bases removed from V and 10 bases from J, the gap between germline ends came to 12 bases. CDR1 is LNHDA and CDR2 is SQIVND in the germline V gene (reference sequence). The CDR3 runs 13 residues. CDR3 amino acids: CASSIERGRGAFF. The CDR3, as DNA: TGTGCCAGTAGTATAGAAAGGGGCAGGGGAGCTTTCTTT.

CDR3: CASGLGDRGNYGYTF. The CDR3 region has the DNA TGTGCTAGTGGTTTGGGGGACAGGGGGAACTATGGCTACACCTTC. The chain recombines TRBV12-5 with TRBJ1-2, with 11 positions matching TRBD1. This CDR3 comprises 15 residues. V lost 1 base to trimming and J lost 2 bases; unmatched junction nucleotides: 0. The germline V gene encodes CDR1 LGHNT and CDR2 FRNRAP.

This sequence joins TRBV3-1 (or the pseudogene TRBV3-2) and TRBJ2-6; the match to TRBD1 covers 9 bases. The germline gives CDR1 LGHDT, CDR2 YNNKEL (reference sequence). The CDR3 spans 15 residues. After removal of 3 bases from V and 6 bases from J, the junction contained 3 bases not matched to a gene. CDR3 DNA: TGTGCCAGCAGCCAGGACAGGGGTTTGGCCAACGTCCTGACTTTC. This encodes CASSQDRGLANVLTF.

This sequence joins TRBV7-9 and TRBJ1-4, with 10 bases matching TRBD1. This CDR3 comprises 20 residues. CDR1 and CDR2 (germline): SEHNR, FQNEAQ (reference sequence). V shed 5 bases, J shed 3 bases, and the junction held 18 bases outside the gene matches. CDR3 in amino acids: CASSTTATGGEFGANEKLFF. Written as DNA, the CDR3 is TGTGCCAGCAGCACTACCGCGACAGGGGGCGAATTCGGGGCTAATGAAAAACTGTTTTTT.

The V gene is TRBV5-1, the J gene TRBJ2-2; TRBD2 aligns across 7 bases. Germline CDR1 is SGHRS and CDR2 is YFSETQ. V gave up 2 bases and J gave up 1 base; unmatched junction bases: 2. CDR3 length: 15 amino acids. The CDR3 reads CASSFGGGNTGELFF. CDR3 nucleotide sequence: TGCGCCAGCAGCTTTGGCGGGGGGAACACCGGGGAGCTGTTTTTT.

The J gene is TRBJ1-1, the V gene TRBV5-5; D perhaps matches TRBD1 (6 bases). The CDR3 covers 15 residues. From germline, CDR1 is SGHKS and CDR2 YYEKEE (reference sequence). Trimming removed 0 bases from V and 1 base from J, with 10 bases in between. The CDR3 DNA reads TGTGCCAGCAGCTTGGTGGGGACACCGAACACTGAAGCTTTCTTT. Translating it yields CASSLVGTPNTEAFF.

This clone came up a few times. This sequence joins TRBV6-1 and TRBJ1-1, with D possibly TRBD1 on 6 matching bases. Germline CDR1 MNHNS, CDR2 SASEGT. The length of the CDR3 is 13 residues. V dropped 2 bases and J dropped 3 bases, with 7 bases sitting between them. The CDR3 region has the DNA TGTGCCAGCAGTGAATACAGGGACACTGAAGCTTTCTTT. It encodes CASSEYRDTEAFF.

The gene calls are TRBV5-8 and TRBJ1-5; D may be TRBD1 (5 bases). Trimming took 4 bases from V and 5 from J, leaving 16 bases between them. Germline V gene sequence: CDR1 SGHTS, CDR2 YDEGEE. This CDR3 spans 15 amino acids. CDR3 nucleotide sequence: TGTGCCAGCAGCGGGTTAAGGGGCTACGATCAGCCCCAGCATTTT. It specifies CASSGLRGYDQPQHF.

The chain has TRBV2 and TRBJ2-2; 7 bases are shared with TRBD2. Trimming took 1 base from V and 9 from J; bases not matched to a gene: 8. The CDR3 spans 15 residues. Germline values: CDR1 SNHLY, CDR2 FYNNEI. Here the CDR3 DNA reads TGTGCCAGCAGTGAAGGGACATCTAGCGGTAGGGAGCTGTTTTTT. Protein product: CASSEGTSSGRELFF. Using reference TRBV2 and TRBJ2-2 for the parts outside the CDR3, the full variable domain is EPEVTQTPSHQVTQMGQEVILRCVPISNHLYFYWYRQILGQKVEFLVSFYNNEISEKSEIFDDQFSVERPDGSNFTLKIRSTKLEDSAMYFCASSEGTSSGRELFFGEGSRLTVL.

V is TRBV27 and J is TRBJ2-3, with a weak D call TRBD1 (6 bases). Trimming pared 2 bases from V and 6 bases from J, leaving 18 bases between. Germline V CDR1 and CDR2: MNHEY, SMNVEV (reference sequence). This CDR3 has 16 residues. This CDR3 reads CASSLATGSGVDTQYF. The CDR3 nucleotides are TGTGCCAGCAGTTTAGCTACAGGGTCTGGGGTGGATACGCAGTATTTT.

About this clone: The junction departs from the called germline gene at one end, perhaps through a read error. V and J are TRBV6-2 or TRBV6-3 and TRBJ1-5, with D unresolved. CDR1 is MNHEY and CDR2 is SVGEGT in the germline V gene. This CDR3 spans 19 amino acids. The CDR3 nucleotides are TGTGCCAGCAGTCACTCATACTTATCCCGCGGCTCCGAGAATCAGCCCCAGCATTTT. Its translation: CASSHSYLSRGSENQPQHF.

The J gene is TRBJ2-3, the V gene TRBV5-4, with D perhaps TRBD2 (7 bases). The germline V gene encodes CDR1 SGHNT and CDR2 YYREEE (reference sequence). V was shortened by 2 bases and J by 4 bases, with 17 bases between the two germline ends. This CDR3 contains 16 residues. This CDR3 reads CASSFGGGLSADTQYF. Written as DNA, the CDR3 is TGTGCCAGCAGCTTTGGGGGGGGCCTAAGTGCAGATACGCAGTATTTT. Filled out from reference TRBV5-4 and TRBJ2-3, the complete variable domain reads ETGVTQSPTHLIKTRGQQVTLRCSSQSGHNTVSWYQQALGQGPQFIFQYYREEENGRGNFPPRFSGLQFPNYSSELNVNALELDDSALYLCASSFGGGLSADTQYFGPGTRLTVL.

The CDR3 loop reads CASSEVGRSYNEQFF. The CDR3 nucleotides read TGTGCCAGCAGTGAAGTTGGGAGGTCCTACAATGAGCAGTTCTTC. This sequence joins TRBV2 and TRBJ2-1; the D gene is possibly TRBD2 (6 bases). Trimming took 1 base from V and 1 from J, leaving 8 bases between them. Germline loops: CDR1 SNHLY, CDR2 FYNNEI. CDR3 length: 15 residues.